This TCR beta chain was obtained from a study of cytomegalovirus exposure and HLA in healthy donors. Study-wide background: The Caucasian-associated ancestry cluster contained around four fifths of the approximately 400 genotyped donors. Study-level findings and limits: Testing in vitro showed a few CMV-associated chains specific for CMV antigens. Association with HLA alleles at 0.05 false discovery rate was found for 15,000 to 20,000 TCR beta sequences in a later analysis.

The CDR3 is 14 amino acids. Trimming cost V 1 base and J 8 bases; bases outside gene matches: 7. Germline CDR1 SGHRS, CDR2 YFSETQ. A multiplex PCR was run with 60 Vbeta primers and 13 Jbeta primers. Clones were read by immunoSEQ multiplex PCR, and TCRdb kept only the in-frame ones, dropping some. This sample carries tens of thousands of clones, roughly 78% of them seen once, and the ten largest clones take 9.5% to 13%. Among the donors, all were healthy bone marrow donors. To note about this clone: Its cognate antigen is unknown.

The V and J genes are TRBV5-1 and TRBJ1-2, with 8 bases lining up with TRBD1. This sequence was found in a woman aged 40-49 years in good health and CMV-seropositive. Sequencing input: PBMCs. This CDR3 is CASSLYLDRDGYTF. The CDR3 nucleotides read TGCGCCAGCAGCTTGTACCTGGACAGGGACGGCTACACCTTC. Together with reference TRBV5-1 and TRBJ1-2, the CDR3 gives the full variable domain: KAGVTQTPRYLIKTRGQQVTLSCSPISGHRSVSWYQQTPGQGLQFLFEYFSETQRNKGNFPGRFSGRQFSNSRSEMNVSTLELGDSALYLCASSLYLDRDGYTFGSGTRLTVV.